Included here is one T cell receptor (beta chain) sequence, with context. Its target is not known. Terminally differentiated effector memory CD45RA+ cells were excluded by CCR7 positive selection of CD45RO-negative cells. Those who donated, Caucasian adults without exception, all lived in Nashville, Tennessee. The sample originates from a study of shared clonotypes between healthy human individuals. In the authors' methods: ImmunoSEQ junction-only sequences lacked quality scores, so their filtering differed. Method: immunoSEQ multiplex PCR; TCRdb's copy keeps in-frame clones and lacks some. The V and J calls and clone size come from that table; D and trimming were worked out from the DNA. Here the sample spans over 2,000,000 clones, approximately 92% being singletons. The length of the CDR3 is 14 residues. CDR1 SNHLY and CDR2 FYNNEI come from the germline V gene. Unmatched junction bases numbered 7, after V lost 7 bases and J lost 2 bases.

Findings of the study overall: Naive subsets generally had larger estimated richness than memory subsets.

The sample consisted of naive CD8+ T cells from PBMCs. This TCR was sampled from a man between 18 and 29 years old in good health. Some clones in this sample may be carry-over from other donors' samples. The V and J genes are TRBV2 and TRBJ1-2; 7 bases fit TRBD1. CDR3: CASTGTEENYGYTF. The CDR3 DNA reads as TGTGCCAGCACCGGGACAGAGGAGAACTATGGCTACACCTTC.